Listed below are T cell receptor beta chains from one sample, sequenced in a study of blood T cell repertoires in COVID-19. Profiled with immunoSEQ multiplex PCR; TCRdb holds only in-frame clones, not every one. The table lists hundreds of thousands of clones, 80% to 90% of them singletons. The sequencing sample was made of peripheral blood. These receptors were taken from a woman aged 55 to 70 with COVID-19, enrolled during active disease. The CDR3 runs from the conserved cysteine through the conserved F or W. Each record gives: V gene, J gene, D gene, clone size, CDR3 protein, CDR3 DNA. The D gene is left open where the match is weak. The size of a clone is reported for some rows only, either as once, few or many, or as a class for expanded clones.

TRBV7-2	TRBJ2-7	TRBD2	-	CASSSQEGLLGEQYF	TGTGCCAGCAGCTCCCAAGAGGGACTACTCGGCGAGCAGTACTTC
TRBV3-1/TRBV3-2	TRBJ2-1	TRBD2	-	CASSQERPQGGLAGARYNEQFF	TGTGCCAGCAGCCAAGAGAGGCCACAGGGCGGGCTAGCGGGGGCCCGATACAATGAGCAGTTCTTC
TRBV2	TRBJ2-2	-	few	CATGVTGWGPGELFF	TGTGCCACGGGAGTAACTGGGTGGGGTCCCGGGGAGCTGTTTTTT
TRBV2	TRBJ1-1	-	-	CASGRDSNTEAFF	TGTGCCAGCGGAAGGGACTCGAACACTGAAGCTTTCTTT
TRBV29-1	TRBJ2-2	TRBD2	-	CSVGRGSIGELFF	TGCAGCGTGGGGCGGGGGAGCATCGGGGAGCTGTTTTTT
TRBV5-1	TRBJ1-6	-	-	CASSLTGFNSPLHF	TGCGCCAGCAGCTTGACAGGGTTTAATTCACCCCTCCACTTT
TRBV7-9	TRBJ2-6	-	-	CASSRATVSGANVLTF	TGTGCCAGCAGCAGGGCGACAGTCTCTGGGGCCAACGTCCTGACTTTC
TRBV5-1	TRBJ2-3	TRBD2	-	CASSLPHSSGGTTDTQYF	TGCGCCAGCAGCTTGCCCCATTCTAGCGGGGGGACCACAGATACGCAGTATTTT
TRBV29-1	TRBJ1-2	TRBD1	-	CSVDDRANYGYTF	TGCAGCGTTGATGACAGGGCTAACTATGGCTACACCTTC
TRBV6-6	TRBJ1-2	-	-	CASTHGGGYNYGYTF	TGTGCCAGCACCCACGGCGGGGGTTATAACTATGGCTACACCTTC
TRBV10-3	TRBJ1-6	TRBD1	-	CAISDPGQGYGSNSPLHF	TGTGCCATCAGTGACCCGGGACAGGGCTATGGTTCAAATTCACCCCTCCACTTT
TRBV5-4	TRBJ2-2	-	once	CASSLARDGNTGELFF	TGTGCCAGCAGCTTGGCGCGGGACGGAAACACCGGGGAGCTGTTTTTT
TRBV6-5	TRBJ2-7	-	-	CASRGTGPEQYF	TGTGCCAGCAGGGGAACAGGGCCCGAGCAGTACTTC